Here is one T cell receptor beta chain with its context. Its antigen is still unknown. This specimen belongs to a study of T cell responses to AZD1222 COVID-19 vaccine. Second-dose timings of about 4 or about 12 weeks were pooled. V was shortened by 6 bases and J by 5 bases, with 13 bases between the two germline ends. Looked up from germline, CDR1 is KGHSH and CDR2 is LQKENI. The CDR3 is 13 residues long. Study-wide results and limits: Along spike, vaccine-associated CD4 TCRs were found throughout, with dominance at 160-218 and 743-854. After two AZD1222 doses, spike-specific TCR breadth and depth rose versus day 0. There were repertoire samples only from the period after the peak T cell response.

Sequenced by immunoSEQ multiplex PCR; TCRdb stores in-frame clones only, minus some. In the table there are 85,000 to 120,000 clones, 90% of which are singletons. The TCR originated in an adult who received the AZD1222 COVID-19 vaccine. This chain connects TRBV18 to TRBJ1-1; D is uncertain. Sequencing used peripheral blood, obtained 28 days after the second AZD1222 dose. DNA of the CDR3: TGTGCCAGCTCTTACGAGGGCCGGACTGAAGCTTTCTTT. Amino acids: CASSYEGRTEAFF.